This T cell receptor (beta chain) was sequenced for a study of regulatory T cells in long-lasting Graves disease. Across the whole study: New Graves' disease cases had less than 3 months of antithyroid drugs.

The CDR3 has 16 residues. V gave up 0 bases and J gave up 7 bases; unmatched junction bases: 7. Looked up from germline, CDR1 is MNHEY and CDR2 is SVGEGT. Stated time point: newly diagnosed GD, antithyroid drugs for less than 3 months. PBMCs provided the RNA from which the TCR library was made. For TCR beta, libraries came from iRepertoire HTBI primers and Arm-PCR of CDR3 regions. TCRdb reanalysed the multiplex PCR reads using MiXCR and keeps one entry per CDR3 protein. The sample consists of 450,000 to 500,000 distinct CDR3 sequences, roughly 15% of them appearing once. This clonotype was seen ten or more times. This same sample was also taken into another study, of T cells in Graves' hyperthyroidism and ophthalmopathy.

The receptor's source is a man in his forties or fifties with Graves disease. V is TRBV6-2 or TRBV6-3 and J is TRBJ2-1, with TRBD2 identical over 9 bases. Sequences were derived from peripheral blood mononuclear cells (PBMCs), sampled at new diagnosis, from a patient treated with antithyroid drugs. Here the CDR3 DNA reads TGTGCCAGCAGTTACTCAGTTAGCGGGAGTCGGAATGAGCAGTTCTTC. Protein product: CASSYSVSGSRNEQFF.